The table lists the clone carrying this T cell receptor (beta chain) with a count of one. This sample stems from a study of CD8+CD57+ T cells in acquired aplastic anemia. Genomic DNA, serving as template, underwent TCR beta VDJ and CDR3 profiling. TCRdb re-called the reads with MiXCR, one entry per CDR3 protein. The sample contains 300,000 or so distinct CDR3 sequences, approximately 57% of which appear only once. The origin of this receptor is a human donor with severe aplastic anemia or a healthy control (not recorded which). Sequences were obtained from sorted CD4+, CD8+, or CD8+CD57+ T cells (not recorded which) from PBMCs.

CDR3 bases: TGTGCCAGCAGACCACAGGGAGGTGAAAAACTGTTTTTT. Translating it yields CASRPQGGEKLFF. The rearrangement links TRBV5-5 to TRBJ1-4, with D tentatively TRBD1 (6 bases). Germline lookup yields CDR1 SGHKS and CDR2 YYEKEE (reference sequence). V was cut by 5 bases and J by 7 bases, with 12 bases left in between. The CDR3 covers 13 residues.